Each of the 28 T cell receptor beta chains below was sequenced from the same sample in a study of blood T cell repertoires in COVID-19. The assay was immunoSEQ multiplex PCR, and TCRdb's table has in-frame clones only and misses some. This sample has about 260,000 clones, with 85% found just once. What was sequenced was peripheral blood. The source of these receptors is a human donor in a cohort sampled during active COVID-19.

V is TRBV6-2 or TRBV6-3 and J is TRBJ2-1, with 10 positions matching TRBD2. Germline trimming cut 5 bases from V and 10 bases from J; bases unmatched to any gene: 14. CDR1 is MNHEY and CDR2 is SVGEGT in the germline V gene. This CDR3 comprises 16 residues. The DNA for the CDR3 is TGTGCCAGCAGTGCATTTAGGGCTAGCGGGAGCAACGAGCAGTTCTTC. Translating it yields CASSAFRASGSNEQFF.

This rearrangement joins TRBV18 to TRBJ1-1, with a weak D call TRBD1 (5 bases). Germline V CDR1 and CDR2: KGHSH, LQKENI. The CDR3 is 14 amino acids. The V end lost 1 base, the J end lost 6 bases, and 12 bases lay between the germline ends. In DNA, the CDR3 is TGTGCCAGCTCACCACGTAGGGTAGGGGCTGAAGCTTTCTTT. Its translation is CASSPRRVGAEAFF.

V gene TRBV27 combines with J gene TRBJ2-1, with 10 bases identical to TRBD2. V was pared by 1 base and J by 7 bases, with 7 bases of the junction left unmatched. CDR1 and CDR2 from the germline V gene are MNHEY and SMNVEV (reference sequence). The CDR3 has 16 residues. The CDR3 sequence is CASSLLASGSANEQFF. As DNA, the CDR3 is TGTGCCAGCAGTTTATTGGCTAGCGGGAGTGCGAATGAGCAGTTCTTC.

This chain uses TRBV5-1 with TRBJ2-7; D gene unclear. Germline CDR1 and CDR2: SGHRS and YFSETQ. With 6 bases removed from V and 2 bases from J, the gap between germline ends came to 15 bases. The CDR3 is 14 amino acids. CDR3 residues: CASKSNLNTYEQYF. CDR3 nucleotides: TGCGCCAGCAAGTCTAATCTAAATACCTACGAGCAGTACTTC. The variable domain in full, with the rest retrieved from reference TRBV5-1 and TRBJ2-7, is KAGVTQTPRYLIKTRGQQVTLSCSPISGHRSVSWYQQTPGQGLQFLFEYFSETQRNKGNFPGRFSGRQFSNSRSEMNVSTLELGDSALYLCASKSNLNTYEQYFGPGTRLTVT.

The chain carries TRBV28 and TRBJ2-6, with D possibly TRBD1 on 5 matching bases. There are 15 residues in the CDR3. Germline CDR1 MDHEN, CDR2 SYDVKM. V was pared by 6 bases and J by 0 bases, with 9 bases between. This CDR3 is CASRDTFSGANVLTF. CDR3 DNA sequence: TGTGCCAGCAGGGACACCTTCTCTGGGGCCAACGTCCTGACTTTC.

This clone occurred a few times. CDR3 in amino acids: CASSLGPDYNYGYTF. In nucleotides, the CDR3 is TGTGCCAGCAGCTTGGGGCCCGATTATAACTATGGCTACACCTTC. The chain joins TRBV5-4 to TRBJ1-2; D is undetermined. The CDR3 extends over 15 amino acids. V was pared by 0 bases and J by 1 base, with 10 bases between. Germline-derived CDR1 and CDR2 are SGHNT and YYREEE (reference sequence).

This chain joins TRBV21-1 and TRBJ2-7; the D call of TRBD2 is as the table states it, not checked on the DNA. TRBV21-1 is marked as a pseudogene. This CDR3 has 15 residues. CDR3 residues: CASSPFVNCTYEQYF. The CDR3 DNA reads TGTGCCAGCAGCCCATTTGTTAACTGCACCTACGAGCAGTACTTC.

The chain recombines TRBV5-1 with TRBJ2-3, with a tentative D call TRBD2 (6 bases). This CDR3 has 15 residues. CDR1 SGHRS and CDR2 YFSETQ come from the germline V gene. The ends were cut back, 4 bases at V and 1 base at J, with 13 bases in the middle. The CDR3 nucleotides read TGCGCCAGCAGCCCTCAGGGAGGTGGCACAGATACGCAGTATTTT. Encoded protein: CASSPQGGGTDTQYF.

About this clone itself: Other DNA variants within this sample encode the same CDR3. The V call is TRBV27, the J call TRBJ1-5, with D unclear. With 4 bases removed from V and 1 base from J, the gap between germline ends came to 8 bases. The CDR3 spans 14 residues. The germline CDR1 and CDR2 sequences are MNHEY and SMNVEV (reference sequence). In nucleotides, the CDR3 is TGTGCCAGCAGTTGGGCGGGGAGCAATCAGCCCCAGCATTTT. Protein sequence: CASSWAGSNQPQHF.

The chain is built from TRBV19 and TRBJ1-5; a weak D match, TRBD1 (5 bases). CDR3 size: 12 residues. V lost 6 bases to trimming and J lost 6 bases, with 9 bases between them. In germline, CDR1 is LNHDA, CDR2 SQIVND (reference sequence). CDR3 sequence reads: CASSRDFQPQHF. As DNA, the CDR3 is TGTGCCAGTAGCAGGGACTTTCAGCCCCAGCATTTT.

The J gene is TRBJ1-5, the V gene TRBV2; D remains ambiguous. Germline V gene lookup returns CDR1 SNHLY and CDR2 FYNNEI. The V and J ends lost 4 bases and 1 base respectively, with 14 bases between them. There are 16 residues in the CDR3. This chain's CDR3 is CASSGPGSESNQPQHF. For the CDR3, the DNA is TGTGCCAGCAGTGGTCCCGGGAGTGAGAGCAATCAGCCCCAGCATTTT.

This rearrangement joins TRBV7-3 to TRBJ2-1; TRBD2 is a possible D gene (6 bases). This CDR3 region has 15 residues. Trimming removed 4 bases at V and 6 bases at J, with 16 bases between. Looked up from germline, CDR1 is SGHTA and CDR2 is FQGTGA. The CDR3 loop reads CASSSLGSPSNEQFF. CDR3 in DNA: TGTGCCAGCAGCTCCCTCGGGAGCCCCTCCAATGAGCAGTTCTTC. The whole variable domain, filled in from reference TRBV7-3 and TRBJ2-1, reads GAGVSQTPSNKVTEKGKYVELRCDPISGHTALYWYRQSLGQGPEFLIYFQGTGAADDSGLPNDRFFAVRPEGSVSTLKIQRTERGDSAVYLCASSSLGSPSNEQFFGPGTRLTVL.

The rearrangement links TRBV2 to TRBJ1-2, with 7 bases lining up with TRBD1. The CDR3 extends over 12 amino acids. Per germline, CDR1 SNHLY and CDR2 FYNNEI. The V gene end was trimmed by 5 bases and the J gene end by 7 bases; junction bases not matched to a gene: 4. CDR3 sequence (DNA): TGTGCCAGCAGTCGGACAGGCTCTGGCTACACCTTC. Translated: CASSRTGSGYTF. The full variable domain, with the rest looked up from reference TRBV2 and TRBJ1-2, is EPEVTQTPSHQVTQMGQEVILRCVPISNHLYFYWYRQILGQKVEFLVSFYNNEISEKSEIFDDQFSVERPDGSNFTLKIRSTKLEDSAMYFCASSRTGSGYTFGSGTRLTVV.

The V gene is TRBV19, the J gene TRBJ1-2, with a tentative D call TRBD1 (6 bases). The V gene's germline CDR1 is LNHDA and CDR2 SQIVND (reference sequence). The CDR3 length is 14 residues. Trimming took off 5 bases at V and 1 base at J, with 11 bases between the two ends. As DNA, the CDR3 is TGTGCCAGTAGTCTCGGGACACTTAACTATGGCTACACCTTC. Translated, it gives CASSLGTLNYGYTF.

V usage is TRBV12-3 or TRBV12-4 and J usage is TRBJ2-5; the D gene is possibly TRBD2 (5 bases). The CDR3 is made up of 13 amino acids. Trimming pared 4 bases from V and 0 bases from J, leaving 6 bases between. The CDR3 loop is CASSWRDQETQYF. The CDR3 coding sequence is TGTGCCAGCAGTTGGCGGGACCAAGAGACCCAGTACTTC.

This clone was counted a few times. This chain joins TRBV27 and TRBJ2-7; 14 nucleotides agree with TRBD2. From germline, CDR1 is MNHEY and CDR2 SMNVEV (reference sequence). V gave up 6 bases and J gave up 5 bases; unmatched junction bases: 3. This CDR3 has 14 residues. The CDR3 sequence: CASRGLAGGNEQYF. CDR3 DNA sequence: TGTGCCAGCAGAGGACTAGCGGGAGGCAACGAGCAGTACTTC.

V usage is TRBV15 and J usage is TRBJ1-2; D is possibly TRBD1 (5 bases). Trimming stripped 0 bases from V and 5 bases from J, with 16 bases between. Germline CDR1 and CDR2: LNHNV and YYDKDF (reference sequence). This CDR3 has 16 residues. This CDR3 is CATSRDRGYGYYGYTF. The DNA for the CDR3 is TGTGCCACCAGCAGAGATAGGGGATATGGATATTATGGCTACACCTTC.

The gene calls are TRBV28 and TRBJ1-5, with TRBD1 matching 9 bases. CDR3 length equals 15 residues. Trimming took 6 bases from V and 9 from J; bases not matched to a gene: 12. Germline V lookup: CDR1 MDHEN, CDR2 SYDVKM. The CDR3 DNA reads as TGTGCCAGCAGCGGAACCGGGACAGGGACTTCGCCCCAGCATTTT. Amino acid sequence: CASSGTGTGTSPQHF.

The rearrangement links TRBV7-6 to TRBJ2-3, with a tentative D call TRBD2 (6 bases). This CDR3 comprises 16 residues. The V end lost 0 bases, the J end lost 5 bases, and 15 bases lay between the germline ends. Germline V gene data show CDR1 as SGHVS and CDR2 as FNYEAQ. CDR3 protein: CASSLAIGSGIDTQYF. In DNA, the CDR3 is TGTGCCAGCAGCTTAGCGATCGGTAGCGGAATAGATACGCAGTATTTT.

This clone was observed at least ten times. This CDR3 is CASVMGREPGTGELFF. The CDR3 DNA sequence: TGTGCCAGCGTGATGGGGCGGGAGCCGGGCACCGGGGAGCTGTTTTTT. V gene TRBV2 combines with J gene TRBJ2-2; TRBD2 matches 7 bases. Germline V lookup: CDR1 SNHLY, CDR2 FYNNEI. V trimming: 8 bases; J trimming: 4 bases; junction bases outside the gene matches: 13. This CDR3 has 16 amino acids.

The genes are TRBV4-3 and TRBJ2-7; 13 bases map to TRBD2. V lost 0 bases and J lost 3; bases outside the gene matches: 2. Germline V lookup: CDR1 LGHNA, CDR2 YSLEER. The CDR3 covers 16 residues. In nucleotides, the CDR3 is TGCGCCAGCAGCCAAGAAGGGACTAGCGGGATCTACGAGCAGTACTTC. Protein product: CASSQEGTSGIYEQYF.

The chain carries TRBV3-1 (or the pseudogene TRBV3-2) and TRBJ1-2, with D possibly being TRBD1 (6 bases). This CDR3 region has 16 residues. CDR1 and CDR2 from the germline V gene are LGHDT and YNNKEL (reference sequence). The V end lost 3 bases, the J end lost 2 bases, and 16 bases lay between the germline ends. The CDR3 coding sequence is TGTGCCAGCAGCCATTCCGACAGGACTGCGAACTATGGCTACACCTTC. It yields the protein CASSHSDRTANYGYTF.

The rearrangement joins TRBV28 to TRBJ2-1, with 7 bases fitting TRBD1. Germline-derived CDR1 and CDR2 are MDHEN and SYDVKM. There are 15 residues in the CDR3. Germline trimming cut 5 bases from V and 4 bases from J; bases unmatched to any gene: 8. The CDR3 sequence is CASSIKRTGYNEQFF. The DNA for the CDR3 is TGTGCCAGCAGTATAAAGCGGACAGGATACAATGAGCAGTTCTTC.

The V call is TRBV10-3, the J call TRBJ2-1; a weak D match, TRBD2 (6 bases). V lost 6 bases, J lost 4 bases, and 10 bases lay in between. CDR1 is ENHRY, CDR2 SYGVKD, per germline. The CDR3 spans 13 residues. CDR3 sequence: CAISSEGYNEQFF. The CDR3 DNA follows: TGTGCCATCAGCTCGGAGGGGTACAATGAGCAGTTCTTC.

The rearrangement joins TRBV6-6 to TRBJ2-3; D may be TRBD2 (5 bases). Germline V gene lookup returns CDR1 MNHNY and CDR2 SVGAGI (reference sequence). The ends were cut back, 7 bases at V and 3 bases at J, with 8 bases in the middle. The CDR3 is made up of 12 amino acids. CDR3 sequence (DNA): TGTGCCAGCATGGACTCTACAGATACGCAGTATTTT. Its protein is CASMDSTDTQYF.

V gene TRBV5-4 combines with J gene TRBJ1-5; 12 bases are a match to TRBD1. The V and J ends lost 4 bases and 8 bases, in that order; junction bases with no gene match: 4. The germline V gene has CDR1 SGHNT and CDR2 YYREEE (reference sequence). The CDR3 has 14 residues. The DNA of the CDR3 is TGTGCCAGCAGCCGGGACAGGGGGCGGGAGCCCCAGCATTTT. It translates to CASSRDRGREPQHF.

V usage is TRBV2 and J usage is TRBJ1-1; D unclear. Germline CDR1 SNHLY, CDR2 FYNNEI. The CDR3 runs to 12 residues. V was trimmed by 6 bases and J by 2 bases, leaving 7 bases between them. This chain's CDR3 is CASRDSNTEAFF. For the CDR3, the DNA is TGTGCCAGCAGGGACTCTAACACTGAAGCTTTCTTT.

This chain joins TRBV19 and TRBJ2-3; D is perhaps TRBD2 (6 bases). Looked up from germline, CDR1 is LNHDA and CDR2 is SQIVND (reference sequence). The CDR3 has 15 amino acids. The V gene lost 7 bases and the J gene lost 0 bases, with 14 bases spanning the gap. CDR3 bases: TGTGCCAGTACTATCTCTAGCGTGAGCACAGATACGCAGTATTTT. Amino acids: CASTISSVSTDTQYF.